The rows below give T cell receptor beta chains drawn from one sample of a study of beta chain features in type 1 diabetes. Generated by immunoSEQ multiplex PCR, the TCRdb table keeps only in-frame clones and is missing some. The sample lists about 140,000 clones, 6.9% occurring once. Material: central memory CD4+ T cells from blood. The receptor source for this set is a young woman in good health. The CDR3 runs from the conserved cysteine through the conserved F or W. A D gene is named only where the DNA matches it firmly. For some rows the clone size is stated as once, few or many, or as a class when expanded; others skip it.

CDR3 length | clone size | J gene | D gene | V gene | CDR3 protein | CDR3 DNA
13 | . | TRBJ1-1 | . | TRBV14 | CASSLKMNTEAFF | TGTGCCAGCAGCCTAAAAATGAACACTGAAGCTTTCTTT
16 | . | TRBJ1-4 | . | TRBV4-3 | CASSQDWAATNEKLFF | TGCGCCAGCAGCCAAGATTGGGCTGCAACTAATGAAAAACTGTTTTTT
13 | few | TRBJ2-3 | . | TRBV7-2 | CASSLPRLDTQYF | TGTGCCAGCAGCTTACCGCGACTAGATACGCAGTATTTT
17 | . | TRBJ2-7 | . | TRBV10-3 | CAISGRNVGRSSYEQYF | TGTGCCATCAGTGGACGCAACGTGGGGCGAAGCTCCTACGAGCAGTACTTC
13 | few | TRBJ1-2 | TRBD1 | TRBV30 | CAWTPDRGHGYTF | TGTGCCTGGACCCCGGACAGGGGACATGGCTACACCTTC
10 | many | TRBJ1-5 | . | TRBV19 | CASNKWPQHF | TGTGCCAGTAACAAATGGCCCCAGCATTTT
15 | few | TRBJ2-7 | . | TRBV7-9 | CASSLSLQGVDEQYF | TGTGCCAGCAGCTTATCTTTACAGGGAGTAGACGAGCAGTACTTC
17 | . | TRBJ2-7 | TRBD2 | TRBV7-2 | CASSLGTSGRYSYEQYF | TGTGCCAGCAGCTTAGGGACTAGCGGGAGGTATTCCTACGAGCAGTACTTC
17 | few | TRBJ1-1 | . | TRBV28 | CASSSPHSARRETEAFF | TGTGCCAGCAGTTCACCCCATTCCGCCCGCAGGGAAACTGAAGCTTTCTTT
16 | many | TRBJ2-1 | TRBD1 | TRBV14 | CASSQGRTGKFNEQFF | TGTGCCAGCAGCCAGGGTAGGACAGGGAAGTTCAATGAGCAGTTCTTC
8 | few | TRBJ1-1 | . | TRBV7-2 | CASSFQDF | TGTGCCAGCAGCTTTCAGGATTTT
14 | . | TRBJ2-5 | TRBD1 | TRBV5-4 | CASSLAGQIETQYF | TGTGCCAGCAGCTTGGCGGGACAGATTGAGACCCAGTACTTC
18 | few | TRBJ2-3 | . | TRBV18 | CASSPRMVATDNTDTQYF | TGTGCCAGCTCACCAAGGATGGTAGCAACCGATAACACAGATACGCAGTATTTT
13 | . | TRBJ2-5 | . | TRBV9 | CASSVGAEETQYF | TGTGCCAGCAGCGTAGGGGCAGAAGAGACCCAGTACTTC
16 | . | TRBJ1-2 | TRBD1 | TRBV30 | CAWRIQGADFNYGYTF | TGTGCCTGGAGAATACAGGGGGCAGACTTCAACTATGGCTACACCTTC
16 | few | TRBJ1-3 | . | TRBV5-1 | CASSLAGPSTGNTIYF | TGCGCCAGCAGCTTGGCTGGGCCGTCGACTGGAAACACCATATATTTT
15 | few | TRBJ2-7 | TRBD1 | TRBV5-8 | CASSRPGTGIYEQYF | TGTGCCAGCAGCCGTCCCGGGACAGGGATCTACGAGCAGTACTTC
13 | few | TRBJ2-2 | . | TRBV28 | CASSAQETGELFF | TGTGCCAGCAGTGCGCAAGAGACCGGGGAGCTGTTTTTT
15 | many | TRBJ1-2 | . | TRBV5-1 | CASSLDGTTNYGYTF | TGCGCCAGCAGCTTGGATGGGACTACTAACTATGGCTACACCTTC